The 5 T cell receptor beta chains below come from one sample, sequenced in a study of CD8+CD57+ T cells in acquired aplastic anemia. Genomic DNA provided the template from which TCR beta VDJ and CDR3 profiles were obtained. From the reads, TCRdb called clonotypes with MiXCR, one entry per CDR3 protein. The table shows approximately 300,000 distinct CDR3 sequences, with 50% to 65% occurring only once. Those patients picked for sequencing had displayed CD8+CD57+ cell expansion on flow cytometry. The material sequenced was sorted CD4+, CD8+, or CD8+CD57+ T cells (not recorded which) from PBMCs. The receptors here all came from a human donor with aplastic anemia.

The V and J genes are TRBV20-1 and TRBJ2-1, with D possibly TRBD2 on 6 matching bases. This CDR3 spans 14 amino acids. The V gene lost 4 bases and the J gene lost 4 bases, with 14 bases spanning the gap. The V gene's germline CDR1 is DFQATT and CDR2 SNEGSKA (reference sequence). CDR3 nucleotides: TGCAGTGCTACTCTAGCGTCTCGGTACAATGAGCAGTTCTTC. Translation: CSATLASRYNEQFF.

This clonotype showed up many times. The chain employs TRBV10-2 and TRBJ2-5, with a weak D call TRBD1 (5 bases). Trimming took off 8 bases at V and 4 bases at J, with 11 bases between the two ends. The CDR3 runs to 12 residues. Germline values: CDR1 WSHSY, CDR2 SAAADI. CDR3 DNA sequence: TGCGCCAGCCGACCTGACAGAGAGACCCAGTACTTC. Its protein product is CASRPDRETQYF.

The V call is TRBV15, the J call TRBJ1-4; D remains ambiguous. The germline V and J ends were trimmed by 8 bases and 5 bases, with 9 bases remaining between them. The CDR3 covers 12 residues. CDR1 and CDR2 (germline): LNHNV, YYDKDF (reference sequence). In DNA, the CDR3 is TGTGCCACCGGACGGAGGAATGAAAAACTGTTTTTT. This sequence encodes CATGRRNEKLFF.

This clonotype has a count of ten or more. The chain joins TRBV5-1 to TRBJ2-5; 8 bases match TRBD2. Trimming at V came to 7 bases and at J to 5 bases, leaving 10 bases not matched to a gene. Germline V gives CDR1 SGHRS, CDR2 YFSETQ. This CDR3 is built from 14 residues. In DNA, the CDR3 is TGCGCCAGCCTCCCGGGAGGGGGTGGTGAGACCCAGTACTTC. Residues: CASLPGGGGETQYF. The full variable domain, completed using reference TRBV5-1 and TRBJ2-5, is KAGVTQTPRYLIKTRGQQVTLSCSPISGHRSVSWYQQTPGQGLQFLFEYFSETQRNKGNFPGRFSGRQFSNSRSEMNVSTLELGDSALYLCASLPGGGGETQYFGPGTRLLVL.

The chain combines TRBV29-1 with TRBJ1-2; D perhaps matches TRBD1 (5 bases). The CDR3 is 13 amino acids. Deletions cut 2 bases from V and 8 bases from J, with 15 bases between. Germline values: CDR1 SQVTM, CDR2 ANQGSEA. DNA for the CDR3: TGCAGCGTTGAATCAGGGTTCTTCTGGGGCTACACCTTC. This codes for CSVESGFFWGYTF.